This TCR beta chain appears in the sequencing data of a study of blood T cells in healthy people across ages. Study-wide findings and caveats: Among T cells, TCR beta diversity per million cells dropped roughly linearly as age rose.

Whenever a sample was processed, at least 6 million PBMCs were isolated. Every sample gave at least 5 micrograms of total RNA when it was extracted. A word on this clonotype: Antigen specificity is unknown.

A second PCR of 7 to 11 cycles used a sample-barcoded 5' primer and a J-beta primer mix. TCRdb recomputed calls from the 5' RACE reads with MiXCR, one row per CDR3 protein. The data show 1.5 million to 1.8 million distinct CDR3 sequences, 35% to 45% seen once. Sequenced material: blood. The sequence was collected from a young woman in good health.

In DNA form, the CDR3 reads TGTGCCACCAGTGATCCCGGACAGGGGGCTGTTGGGGAGCTGTTTTTT. Protein sequence: CATSDPGQGAVGELFF. The chain recombines TRBV24-1 with TRBJ2-2, with 11 bases lining up with TRBD1. The CDR3 has 16 amino acids. CDR1 KGHDR and CDR2 SFDVKD come from the germline V gene. J gave up 8 bases and V 3 bases, and 7 bases lay outside the gene matches.